This T cell receptor (beta chain) is from a study of shared clonotypes between healthy human individuals. Turning to the study itself: Each donor had three CD4 naive, three CD4 memory, two CD8 naive and one CD8 memory plate.

Combining CD45RO+ cells with CCR7-negative CD45RA+ TemRA cells gave CD8 memory. Germline V CDR1 and CDR2: LGHNT, FRNRAP. CDR3 length: 13 residues. The V segment lost 6 bases and the J segment 10 bases; nucleotides outside the gene matches: 8. Measured with immunoSEQ multiplex PCR; TCRdb has only the in-frame clones, and not every one. The sample yields around 320,000 clones, around 90% seen once. The chain is built from TRBV12-5 and TRBJ2-3; 9 bases line up with TRBD2. The origin of this receptor is a man aged 18 to 30 in good health. Sequencing input: memory CD8+ T cells sorted from blood. Documented subset: CD45RO+ cells pooled with CCR7-negative TemRA cells. CDR3 loop: CASGPKREVPQYF. The CDR3 nucleotides read TGTGCTAGTGGACCAAAGCGGGAGGTACCGCAGTATTTT. The whole variable domain, filled in from reference TRBV12-5 and TRBJ2-3, reads DARVTQTPRHKVTEMGQEVTMRCQPILGHNTVFWYRQTMMQGLELLAYFRNRAPLDDSGMPKDRFSAEMPDATLATLKIQPSEPRDSAVYFCASGPKREVPQYFGPGTRLTVL.